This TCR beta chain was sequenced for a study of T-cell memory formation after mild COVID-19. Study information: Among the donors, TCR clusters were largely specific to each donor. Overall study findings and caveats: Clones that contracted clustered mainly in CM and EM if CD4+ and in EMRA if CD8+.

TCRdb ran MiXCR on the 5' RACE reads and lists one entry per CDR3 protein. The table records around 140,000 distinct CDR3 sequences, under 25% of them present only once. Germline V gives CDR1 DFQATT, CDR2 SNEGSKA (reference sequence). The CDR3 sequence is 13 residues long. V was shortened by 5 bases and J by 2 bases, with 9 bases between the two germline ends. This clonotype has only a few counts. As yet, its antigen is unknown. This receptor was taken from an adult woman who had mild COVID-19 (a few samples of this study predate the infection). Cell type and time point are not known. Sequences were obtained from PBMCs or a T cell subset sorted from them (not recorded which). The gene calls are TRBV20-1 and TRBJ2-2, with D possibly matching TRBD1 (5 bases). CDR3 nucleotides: TGCAGTGCTGCAGGGTATAACACCGGGGAGCTGTTTTTT. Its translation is CSAAGYNTGELFF.